One and the same sample provided the 25 T cell receptor beta chains below, sequenced in a study of identical twins (dated by TCRdb to the mid-2010s). Libraries were built with 5' RACE. TCRdb names Illumina HiSeq 2000 as the instrument used. TCRdb trimmed the raw reads at Q25, called clones with MiXCR and kept productive beta chains. Duplicate CDR3 protein sequences are folded into a single record with the most common DNA and genes. For this sample the table gives 200,000 to 250,000 distinct CDR3 sequences, of which about an eighth were detected only once. The ten largest make up 3.5% to 5% of the sample. This sample also belongs to another study, concerning yellow fever vaccine responses in identical twins.

Sequencing was done on a sample of memory (CD45RO+) T cells sorted from blood. The cell subset or site label for this specimen denotes: CD45RO+ enriched T cells. These receptor sequences come from a woman younger than 30 in good health.

At least ten counts were recorded for this clonotype. The J gene is TRBJ2-2, the V gene TRBV4-1; possibly TRBD2 for D (6 bases). Trimming removed 4 bases at V and 6 bases at J, with 12 bases between. The germline V gene has CDR1 MGHRA and CDR2 YSYEKL. The CDR3 loop spans 14 amino acids. CDR3 region: CASSRPTSSGELFF. For the CDR3, the DNA is TGCGCCAGCAGCCGCCCAACTAGCTCCGGGGAGCTGTTTTTT.

This chain uses TRBV6-2 or TRBV6-3 with TRBJ2-1, with no clear D. Trimming shortened V by 0 bases and J by 4 bases, and 19 bases separated the two germline ends. Germline assignment: CDR1 MNHEY and CDR2 SVGEGT. The CDR3 spans 18 residues. CDR3 amino acids: CASSYSKSAQYPYNEQFF. CDR3 DNA sequence: TGTGCCAGCAGTTACTCGAAGAGCGCTCAGTACCCATACAATGAGCAGTTCTTC.

This clonotype has more than one count but fewer than ten. This rearrangement joins TRBV5-1 to TRBJ2-5; D gene ambiguous. Germline V CDR1 and CDR2: SGHRS, YFSETQ. Trimming took 0 bases from V and 5 from J, leaving 11 bases between them. The CDR3 has 14 residues. The chain's CDR3 is CASSLGSLGETQYF. CDR3 bases: TGCGCCAGCAGCTTGGGTAGCCTCGGGGAGACCCAGTACTTC. The whole variable domain, remainder taken from reference TRBV5-1 and TRBJ2-5, is KAGVTQTPRYLIKTRGQQVTLSCSPISGHRSVSWYQQTPGQGLQFLFEYFSETQRNKGNFPGRFSGRQFSNSRSEMNVSTLELGDSALYLCASSLGSLGETQYFGPGTRLLVL.

This clonotype was recorded at least ten times. CDR3 amino acids: CSARVFSGMSSYEQYF. The CDR3 DNA is TGCAGTGCTAGAGTATTTTCAGGGATGAGCTCCTACGAGCAGTACTTC. The chain couples TRBV20-1 to TRBJ2-7; D may be TRBD1 (5 bases). The ends were cut back, 1 base at V and 0 bases at J, with 16 bases in the middle. The CDR3 consists of 16 residues. Germline CDR1 reads DFQATT; CDR2 reads SNEGSKA (reference sequence).

This clonotype showed up just a few times. V gene TRBV12-3 or TRBV12-4 combines with J gene TRBJ2-1; D ambiguous. The CDR3 covers 14 residues. The germline V and J ends were trimmed by 3 bases and 4 bases, with 10 bases remaining between them. CDR3 sequence (DNA): TGTGCCAGCAGTTTGCTCCGTGGGTACAATGAGCAGTTCTTC. This codes for CASSLLRGYNEQFF.

The J gene is TRBJ1-6, the V gene TRBV6-1, with TRBD1 matching 9 bases. J gave up 10 bases and V 8 bases, and 12 bases lay outside the gene matches. The CDR3 length is 15 residues. The germline gives CDR1 MNHNS, CDR2 SASEGT. CDR3 DNA: TGTGCCAGCTTGAAGAGGACAGGGGTAGGATCACCCCTCCACTTT. Protein sequence: CASLKRTGVGSPLHF.

This clonotype has just a few counts. V gene TRBV25-1 combines with J gene TRBJ2-1; D unresolved. The CDR3 has 13 amino acids. V was shortened by 2 bases and J by 4 bases, with 6 bases between the two germline ends. Germline CDR1 MGHDK, CDR2 SYGVNS. CDR3 protein: CASSELTYNEQFF. CDR3 nucleotide sequence: TGTGCCAGCAGTGAACTGACTTACAATGAGCAGTTCTTC.

This clonotype was seen only a few times. The chain employs TRBV7-2 and TRBJ2-5; D unclear. This CDR3 region has 14 residues. Germline V gene data show CDR1 as SGHTA and CDR2 as FQGNSA. Trimming took 1 base from V and 2 from J, leaving 8 bases between them. In DNA form, the CDR3 reads TGTGCCAGCAGCTTAGGGGCAGGTCAAGAGACCCAGTACTTC. This gives the protein CASSLGAGQETQYF.

The table lists this clonotype with a few counts. The chain joins TRBV11-1 to TRBJ2-2; 12 bases fit TRBD2. Germline V gene data show CDR1 as SGHAT and CDR2 as FQDESV (reference sequence). This CDR3 has 19 residues. Trimming removed 5 bases from V and 6 bases from J; junction bases left unmatched: 16. DNA of the CDR3: TGTGCCAGCAGCCATCACGCCAGGACTAGCGGGAAACGGGCCGGGGAGCTGTTTTTT. This encodes CASSHHARTSGKRAGELFF. Drawing the rest from reference TRBV11-1 and TRBJ2-2, the complete variable domain is EAEVAQSPRYKITEKSQAVAFWCDPISGHATLYWYRQILGQGPELLVQFQDESVVDDSQLPKDRFSAERLKGVDSTLKIQPAELGDSAMYLCASSHHARTSGKRAGELFFGEGSRLTVL.

This chain joins TRBV29-1 and TRBJ2-1; possibly TRBD2 for D (6 bases). V lost 3 bases, J lost 4 bases, and 13 bases lay in between. Germline V gene sequence: CDR1 SQVTM, CDR2 ANQGSEA. This CDR3 has 14 amino acids. The CDR3 loop reads CSVDRAGTYNEQFF. The DNA of the CDR3 is TGCAGCGTTGACAGGGCGGGAACTTACAATGAGCAGTTCTTC.

V is TRBV12-3 or TRBV12-4 and J is TRBJ2-7; D unresolved. V lost 0 bases to trimming and J lost 5 bases, with 8 bases between them. The CDR3 has 13 residues. The CDR3 is CASSLAQEDEQYF. The CDR3 DNA sequence: TGTGCCAGCAGTTTAGCCCAAGAGGACGAGCAGTACTTC.

This clonotype came up a few times. V and J are TRBV3-1 and TRBJ2-3, with D possibly TRBD2 on 6 matching bases. The V end was cut by 4 bases, the J end by 2 bases, with 13 bases between. The CDR3 extends over 15 amino acids. Germline assignment: CDR1 LGHDT and CDR2 YNNKEL (reference sequence). CDR3 loop: CASSLSGRHTDTQYF. The CDR3 bases are TGTGCCAGCAGCCTATCAGGGAGGCACACAGATACGCAGTATTTT.

V is TRBV20-1 and J is TRBJ1-2; 9 bases agree with TRBD1. Trimming cost V 2 bases and J 5 bases; bases outside gene matches: 6. The CDR3 contains 14 residues. Germline V gene lookup returns CDR1 DFQATT and CDR2 SNEGSKA (reference sequence). The CDR3 nucleotides read TGCAGTGCTAGACTACGGACAGGGGATTATGGCTACACCTTC. Protein: CSARLRTGDYGYTF.

The rearrangement joins TRBV5-1 to TRBJ2-1, with D unclear. This CDR3 has 12 amino acids. CDR1 and CDR2 from the germline V gene are SGHRS and YFSETQ. Trimming left V 3 bases short and J 7 bases short, with 8 bases between. The CDR3 DNA follows: TGCGCCAGCAGCTGGATAAGAAATGAGCAGTTCTTC. Translated, it gives CASSWIRNEQFF.

The rearrangement joins TRBV5-1 to TRBJ2-5; the match to TRBD1 covers 8 bases. The CDR3 has 14 amino acids. Trimming took 3 bases from V and 5 from J; bases not matched to a gene: 6. CDR1 is SGHRS and CDR2 is YFSETQ in the germline V gene. CDR3 amino acids: CASSYGRGQETQYF. The CDR3 DNA sequence: TGCGCCAGCAGCTACGGCAGGGGGCAGGAGACCCAGTACTTC.

The chain employs TRBV11-2 and TRBJ2-7; D remains unclear. The length of the CDR3 is 14 residues. Germline values: CDR1 SGHAT, CDR2 FQNNGV. V was shortened by 0 bases and J by 2 bases, with 8 bases between the two germline ends. This CDR3 is CASSLERGPYEQYF. In nucleotides, the CDR3 is TGTGCCAGCAGCTTAGAGAGAGGTCCCTACGAGCAGTACTTC.

The genes are TRBV5-6 and TRBJ2-7, with a weak D call TRBD1 (5 bases). This CDR3 contains 13 residues. V gave up 2 bases and J gave up 3 bases, with 9 bases separating them. The V gene's germline CDR1 is SGHDT and CDR2 YYEEEE. The CDR3 sequence is CASSLPGNYEQYF. The CDR3, as DNA: TGTGCCAGCAGCTTACCAGGGAACTACGAGCAGTACTTC.

This clonotype was observed many times. This chain joins TRBV29-1 and TRBJ2-2; D possibly corresponds to TRBD1 (5 bases). Trimming removed 5 bases at V and 5 bases at J, with 9 bases between. This CDR3 contains 12 residues. Germline values: CDR1 SQVTM, CDR2 ANQGSEA. CDR3: CSVRTGTGELFF. The CDR3 bases are TGCAGCGTTCGTACAGGAACCGGGGAGCTGTTTTTT.

There are many counts of this clonotype. The chain joins TRBV20-1 to TRBJ2-1; 14 bases line up with TRBD2. CDR3 length equals 18 residues. Trimming cost V 3 bases and J 2 bases; bases outside gene matches: 9. CDR1 is DFQATT, CDR2 SNEGSKA, per germline (reference sequence). The CDR3 DNA follows: TGCAGTGCTAGGACTAGCGGGGGGGATCATAGCACCTACAATGAGCAGTTCTTC. Amino acid sequence: CSARTSGGDHSTYNEQFF.

This clonotype was recorded a few times. The CDR3 region has the DNA TGTGCCAGCAGCCAAACAGCGATGAACACTGAAGCTTTCTTT. Translation: CASSQTAMNTEAFF. The rearrangement joins TRBV3-1 to TRBJ1-1; the D is unclear. The ends were cut back, 2 bases at V and 0 bases at J, with 7 bases in the middle. This CDR3 comprises 14 residues. Germline V CDR1 and CDR2: LGHDT, YNNKEL (reference sequence).

V is TRBV4-3 and J is TRBJ2-7; 8 nucleotides align to TRBD2. V shed 4 bases and J 5 bases; nucleotides not matched to a gene: 13. The V gene's germline CDR1 is LGHNA and CDR2 YSLEER. CDR3 length equals 16 residues. The CDR3 nucleotides read TGCGCCAGCAGCCGGGGGAGGACTAGCCTGGTTAACGAGCAGTACTTC. Its protein is CASSRGRTSLVNEQYF.

V and J are TRBV29-1 and TRBJ2-7; D may be TRBD2 (5 bases). Germline CDR1 is SQVTM and CDR2 is ANQGSEA. The V end was cut by 6 bases, the J end by 1 base, with 7 bases between. The CDR3 is 11 amino acids. This CDR3 is CSVRDSYEQYF. The CDR3 bases are TGCAGCGTGAGGGATTCCTACGAGCAGTACTTC.

This clonotype turned up a few times. The chain uses TRBV5-6 and TRBJ2-3; D remains ambiguous. The V and J ends lost 0 bases and 4 bases respectively, with 9 bases between them. This CDR3 is 14 amino acids long. Germline CDR1 reads SGHDT; CDR2 reads YYEEEE. For the CDR3, the DNA is TGTGCCAGCAGCTTGGCCACCTTATCAGATACGCAGTATTTT. Its protein is CASSLATLSDTQYF.

This clonotype was seen more than once but under ten times. The chain links TRBV11-2 to TRBJ2-2, with a tentative D call TRBD2 (5 bases). This CDR3 has 16 residues. CDR1 SGHAT and CDR2 FQNNGV come from the germline V gene. Trimming stripped 1 base from V and 6 bases from J, with 15 bases between. Here the CDR3 reads CASSLGVRGAAGELFF. CDR3 in DNA: TGTGCCAGCAGCTTAGGGGTCCGGGGAGCGGCCGGGGAGCTGTTTTTT.

This clonotype was detected only a few times. This sequence joins TRBV4-3 and TRBJ2-1; 10 bases map to TRBD2. This CDR3 contains 17 residues. Germline lookup yields CDR1 LGHNA and CDR2 YSLEER. Unmatched junction bases numbered 7, after V lost 4 bases and J lost 1 base. The CDR3 coding sequence is TGCGCCAGCAGCCTAGACCTAGCGGGAGCTTCCTACAATGAGCAGTTCTTC. Translated, it gives CASSLDLAGASYNEQFF.